This TCR beta chain was identified during a study of beta chain features in type 1 diabetes. Isolated RNA was reverse transcribed in full, so expressed TCRB transcripts were sequenced. Method: immunoSEQ multiplex PCR; TCRdb's copy keeps in-frame clones and lacks some. The sample gives a few hundred thousand clones, approximately 28% of which show up once; about 0.065% is in the top ten. The sample comprised naive CD4+ T cells from blood. This sequence was found in a man younger than 35 in good health.

CDR3 nucleotides: TGCAGCGTGCGACTAGCGGGAAGATACAACGAGCAGTACTTC. Translation: CSVRLAGRYNEQYF. V is TRBV29-1 and J is TRBJ2-7; the match to TRBD2 covers 11 bases. Germline V gene lookup returns CDR1 SQVTM and CDR2 ANQGSEA. The CDR3 spans 14 residues. J was trimmed by 5 bases and V by 6 bases; bases with no gene match: 9.